The clone carrying this T cell receptor beta chain was found a few times. A far more abundant clone sits one base away, making this likely a read error. This specimen comes from a study of shared clonotypes between healthy human individuals. Assay used: immunoSEQ multiplex PCR; TCRdb lists only in-frame clones, some missing. The profile shows around 95,000 clones, over 40% of them singletons. CDR3 length equals 14 residues. The germline V gene encodes CDR1 ENHRY and CDR2 SYGVKD. The TCR was taken from a woman aged 40 to 50 in good health. Some clones in this sample may be carry-over from other donors' samples. The V call is TRBV10-3, the J call TRBJ2-3; 14 positions agree with TRBD2. Material for sequencing was PBMCs. CDR3 sequence (DNA): TGTGCCATCGGGACTAGCGGGAGCACAGATATGCAGTATTTT. It encodes CAIGTSGSTDMQYF.